The clone carrying this T cell receptor beta chain was seen many times. Its antigen is unidentified. This entry belongs to a study of T cells after yellow fever vaccination. Overall study results and limits: Subsequent booster samples again held most clones from primary vaccination (96% CD4, about 86% CD8). On re-exposure, the response was weaker but peaked faster, at day 5 versus 15. Clonotypes shared by both compartments, CD4 and CD8, made up a small share.

The V gene's germline CDR1 is SQVTM and CDR2 ANQGSEA. The CDR3 runs to 14 residues. The ends were cut back, 3 bases at V and 3 bases at J, with 15 bases in the middle. As TCR cDNA was made by 5'RACE template switching, a universal primer site and UMIs were added. TCRdb itself ran the 5' RACE reads through MiXCR, one entry per CDR3 protein. The sample records about 50,000 distinct CDR3 sequences, approximately 7.7% being singletons. The chain links TRBV29-1 to TRBJ2-7; the D gene is possibly TRBD1 (5 bases). This material consisted of CD8+ T cells sorted from PBMCs, taken on the day of the first yellow fever vaccination. This clonotype originated in a man between 18 and 35 years old who received the YFV17D yellow fever vaccine. The CDR3 DNA is TGCAGCGTTGAGGCGGACACGAACGACTACGAGCAGTACTTC. Translation gives CSVEADTNDYEQYF.